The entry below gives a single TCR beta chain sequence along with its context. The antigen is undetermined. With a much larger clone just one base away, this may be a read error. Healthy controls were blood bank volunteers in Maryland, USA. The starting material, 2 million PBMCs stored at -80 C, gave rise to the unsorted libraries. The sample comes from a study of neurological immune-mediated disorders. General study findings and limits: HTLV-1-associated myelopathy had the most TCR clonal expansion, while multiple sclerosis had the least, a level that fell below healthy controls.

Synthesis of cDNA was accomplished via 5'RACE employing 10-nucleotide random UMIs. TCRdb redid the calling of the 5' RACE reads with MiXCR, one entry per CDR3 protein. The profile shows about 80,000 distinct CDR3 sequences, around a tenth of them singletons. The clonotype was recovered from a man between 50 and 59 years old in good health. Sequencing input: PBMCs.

The CDR3 loop reads CASRTKGLLLQTQYF. CDR3 nucleotides: TGTGCCAGCAGAACAAAAGGACTCCTACTGCAGACCCAGTACTTC. The V call is TRBV11-2, the J call TRBJ2-5, with D maybe TRBD2 (5 bases). Trimming took 6 bases from V and 6 from J, leaving 20 bases between them. The CDR3 length is 15 residues. The V gene's germline CDR1 is SGHAT and CDR2 FQNNGV.